This TCR beta chain was captured by sequencing in a study of PD-1 blockade in classical Hodgkin lymphoma. Assay used: immunoSEQ multiplex PCR; TCRdb lists only in-frame clones, some missing. The data show 100,000 to 120,000 clones, about nine tenths seen once. As to time point: cycle 4 day 1 (C4D1), after 6 weeks of nivolumab. In every patient, relapse followed autologous stem cell transplantation, while exposure to brentuximab vedotin differed. As concerns this clone: Its antigen is unknown.

CDR1 is SGHKS, CDR2 YYEKEE, per germline (reference sequence). V gave up 0 bases and J gave up 4 bases, with 8 bases separating them. This CDR3 is 13 amino acids long. Findings and limits, study-wide: In newly diagnosed patients, baseline TCR diversity was reportedly below that of healthy donors. Nivolumab initiated under 1 year post-ASCT led to patient exclusion.

This receptor was identified in a human donor with classical Hodgkin lymphoma. This chain joins TRBV5-5 and TRBJ2-7, with D uncertain. The input for sequencing was peripheral blood mononuclear cells (PBMCs), taken before the fourth cycle of nivolumab. As DNA, the CDR3 is TGTGCCAGCAGCTTGGTAGGCCTATACGAGCAGTACTTC. Encoded protein: CASSLVGLYEQYF.